Below are 21 T cell receptor beta chains sequenced from a single sample in a study of response to subunit inactivated influenza vaccine. TCRdb analysed the RT-PCR reads with MiXCR anew, one entry per CDR3 protein. The repertoire includes approximately 500,000 distinct CDR3 sequences, roughly 13% of them detected once, and 10% to 15% sits in the top ten. The sequencing used PBMCs from blood, collected 45 days after vaccination. The receptors stem from a middle-aged man who received an inactivated influenza vaccine.

Concerning this clonotype: The germline gene is not matched at one end of the junction; a read error may be the cause. This chain uses TRBV5-6 with TRBJ2-2; perhaps D is TRBD1 or TRBD2 (5 bases each). The germline V gene encodes CDR1 SGHDT and CDR2 YYEEEE. The CDR3 extends over 15 amino acids. CDR3 loop: CASSVGTSNTWELFF. The CDR3 DNA reads TGTGCCAGCAGCGTCGGGACCTCTAACACCTGGGAGCTGTTTTTT.

The gene calls are TRBV5-1 and TRBJ2-7; 10 positions match TRBD1. Looked up from germline, CDR1 is SGHRS and CDR2 is YFSETQ. J lost 7 bases, V lost 2 bases, and 6 bases had no gene match. The CDR3 loop spans 14 amino acids. For the CDR3, the DNA is TGCGCCAGCAGCTTTGACAGGGGGCTGGGTGAGCAGTACTTC. It encodes CASSFDRGLGEQYF.

The CDR3 bases are TGTGCCAGCACCGAGACTAGCGGGAGGGCCGGAGATACGCAGTATTTT. Protein product: CASTETSGRAGDTQYF. This sequence joins TRBV5-5 and TRBJ2-3; 14 nucleotides agree with TRBD2. This CDR3 is built from 16 residues. CDR1 and CDR2 (germline): SGHKS, YYEKEE (reference sequence). V dropped 6 bases and J dropped 5; count of bases not matched to a gene: 8.

This chain uses TRBV4-3 with TRBJ2-7; 11 nucleotides agree with TRBD1. The length of the CDR3 is 18 residues. Trimming removed 0 bases from V and 1 base from J; junction bases left unmatched: 8. Looked up from germline, CDR1 is LGHNA and CDR2 is YSLEER. The CDR3 DNA reads as TGCGCCAGCAGCCAAGACCTCCCGGGGACAGGGGGGTCCTACGAGCAGTACTTC. Protein product: CASSQDLPGTGGSYEQYF.

This clonotype was counted many times. The chain links TRBV10-3 to TRBJ1-3; D uncertain. The CDR3 is 12 residues long. The V gene's germline CDR1 is ENHRY and CDR2 SYGVKD. Between the trimmed V and J ends, which lost 8 bases and 4 bases, there was a span of 9 bases. CDR3 region: CAIGHPGNTIYF. CDR3 nucleotides: TGTGCCATCGGTCATCCCGGAAACACCATATATTTT.

This clonotype was counted only a few times. The V and J genes are TRBV27 and TRBJ2-2; 10 bases fit TRBD2. This CDR3 spans 15 amino acids. V shed 3 bases and J 9 bases; nucleotides not matched to a gene: 7. Germline V CDR1 and CDR2: MNHEY, SMNVEV (reference sequence). The CDR3 DNA is TGTGCCAGCAGTTTTTCAGCGGGAGGGCCTCGGGAGCTGTTTTTT. It yields the protein CASSFSAGGPRELFF.

This clonotype showed up just a few times. CDR3 bases: TGCAGTGCTAGAGGTCCCGGAACCCGGGGCGAGCAGTACTTC. The encoded protein is CSARGPGTRGEQYF. J is TRBJ2-7 and V is TRBV20-1; possibly TRBD2 for D (5 bases). V lost 1 base and J 6 bases, leaving 16 bases between the germline ends. The CDR3 length is 14 residues. CDR1 and CDR2 from the germline V gene are DFQATT and SNEGSKA (reference sequence).

The chain carries TRBV7-2 and TRBJ2-3, with 12 bases identical to TRBD2. CDR1 and CDR2 from the germline V gene are SGHTA and FQGNSA. V was clipped by 5 bases and J by 2 bases; unmatched bases: 8. The CDR3 extends over 17 amino acids. In DNA, the CDR3 is TGTGCCAGCAGCCTTACTAGCGGGGGGCCTCTCACAGATACGCAGTATTTT. It is translated as CASSLTSGGPLTDTQYF.

This clonotype came up a few times. The rearrangement uses TRBV6-2 or TRBV6-3 and TRBJ2-5; D assignment may be TRBD1 or TRBD2 (5 bases each). Between the trimmed V and J ends, which lost 0 bases and 10 bases, there was a span of 6 bases. CDR1 is MNHEY, CDR2 SVGEGT, per germline. This CDR3 has 11 residues. CDR3 DNA sequence: TGTGCCAGCAGTTACTCGGGGGACCAGTACTTC. It yields the protein CASSYSGDQYF.

J is TRBJ1-2 and V is TRBV29-1, with 10 positions matching TRBD1. Germline V lookup: CDR1 SQVTM, CDR2 ANQGSEA. CDR3 size: 12 residues. With V trimmed by 7 bases and J by 8 bases, 7 bases remained unmatched. The CDR3 sequence: CSGGTGDEGYTF. In nucleotides, the CDR3 is TGCAGCGGTGGGACAGGGGACGAGGGCTACACCTTC.

V gene TRBV5-6 combines with J gene TRBJ2-7, with 9 bases lining up with TRBD1. The CDR3 spans 14 residues. Germline CDR1 SGHDT, CDR2 YYEEEE. Trimming cost V 4 bases and J 1 base; bases outside gene matches: 3. The CDR3 reads CASSKQGASYEQYF. The CDR3 DNA sequence: TGTGCCAGCAGCAAACAGGGGGCTTCCTACGAGCAGTACTTC.

This clonotype has a count of ten or more. The rearrangement links TRBV5-1 to TRBJ2-2, with TRBD2 as a possible D gene (5 bases). Germline V gene sequence: CDR1 SGHRS, CDR2 YFSETQ. The CDR3 loop spans 15 amino acids. Trimming removed 6 bases from V and 1 base from J, with 13 bases in between. The CDR3 region has the DNA TGCGCCAGCACCTATGGAGGAGGGAACACCGGGGAGCTGTTTTTT. Translating gives CASTYGGGNTGELFF.

This clonotype was observed a few times. The rearrangement joins TRBV5-1 to TRBJ2-6; TRBD1 aligns across 12 bases. The CDR3 extends over 18 amino acids. Looked up from germline, CDR1 is SGHRS and CDR2 is YFSETQ. V dropped 3 bases and J dropped 2; count of bases not matched to a gene: 6. CDR3 bases: TGCGCCAGCAGCTCGGGACAGGGGGCTAAGACTGGGGCCAACGTCCTGACTTTC. Translation: CASSSGQGAKTGANVLTF.

This chain links TRBV28 with TRBJ2-1; D is uncertain. Germline CDR1 reads MDHEN; CDR2 reads SYDVKM. The CDR3 runs 16 residues. Trimming left V 3 bases short and J 5 bases short, with 17 bases between. The CDR3 loop reads CASSFAPTTLDNEQFF. The CDR3 DNA sequence: TGTGCCAGCAGTTTCGCACCTACTACACTTGACAATGAGCAGTTCTTC.

This clonotype was detected a few times. CDR3 region: CSARSGLAGGLHEQYF. In DNA, the CDR3 is TGCAGTGCTAGATCGGGACTAGCGGGAGGGTTGCACGAGCAGTACTTC. The chain uses TRBV20-1 and TRBJ2-7, with TRBD2 matching 16 bases. This CDR3 is 16 amino acids long. After removal of 2 bases from V and 5 bases from J, the junction contained 6 bases not matched to a gene. From germline, CDR1 is DFQATT and CDR2 SNEGSKA (reference sequence).

The V call is TRBV10-1, the J call TRBJ2-7; TRBD2 aligns across 8 bases. The ends lost 1 base at V and 7 bases at J; junction bases unmatched: 9. Germline CDR1 reads WNHNN; CDR2 reads SYGVQD (reference sequence). The CDR3 has 15 amino acids. The CDR3 nucleotides read TGCGCCAGCAGTGAGTTAGCGGGGAACCTCGGGGAGCAGTACTTC. Encoded protein: CASSELAGNLGEQYF.

V and J are TRBV7-2 and TRBJ1-2; D is perhaps TRBD1 (6 bases). V shed 5 bases and J shed 3 bases, with 13 bases lying between them. Germline-derived CDR1 and CDR2 are SGHTA and FQGNSA. The CDR3 runs 14 residues. The CDR3 reads CASSARDIYYGYTF. CDR3 in DNA: TGTGCCAGCAGCGCCCGGGACATATACTATGGCTACACCTTC.

This clonotype appeared a single time. In DNA, the CDR3 is TGTGCCAGCAAACCCCTTCCCGCTGGGCCGACCCTAGCGGTCACCGGGGAGCTGTTTTTT. Encoded protein: CASKPLPAGPTLAVTGELFF. The V call is TRBV21-1, the J call TRBJ2-2; the table gives TRBD1 as D, unverified against the DNA. TRBV21-1 is recorded as a pseudogene. The CDR3 length is 20 residues.

This clonotype was observed a handful of times. The chain is built from TRBV20-1 and TRBJ1-2, with D possibly being TRBD1 (5 bases). CDR3 length: 13 amino acids. V shed 3 bases and J shed 4 bases, with 12 bases lying between them. Germline values: CDR1 DFQATT, CDR2 SNEGSKA (reference sequence). As DNA, the CDR3 is TGCAGTGCTAGTGACCCCGGGGGCTATGGCTACACCTTC. Translation: CSASDPGGYGYTF.

The chain carries TRBV28 and TRBJ2-3; 13 nucleotides agree with TRBD2. Germline loops: CDR1 MDHEN, CDR2 SYDVKM. The length of the CDR3 is 18 residues. After removal of 6 bases from V and 1 base from J, the junction contained 10 bases not matched to a gene. Here the CDR3 reads CASSPLGLAGVGTDTQYF. The CDR3 nucleotides are TGTGCCAGCAGCCCTTTAGGACTAGCGGGAGTTGGCACAGATACGCAGTATTTT.

This clonotype has a count of ten or more. This chain connects TRBV3-1 to TRBJ2-7; TRBD2 matches 9 bases. The CDR3 has 12 amino acids. CDR1 and CDR2 (germline): LGHDT, YNNKEL (reference sequence). With V trimmed by 6 bases and J by 10 bases, 7 bases remained unmatched. The CDR3 coding sequence is TGTGCCAGCAGTCTAGCGGGAAATAATCAGTACTTC. Translation gives CASSLAGNNQYF.